The 6 T cell receptor beta chains given below trace back to one sample, sequenced in a study of technical replicates of blood from a few donors (dated by TCRdb to between 2016 and 2019). Library construction relied on the immunoSEQ multiplex PCR assay. In its TCRdb copy, this immuneACCESS table keeps in-frame sequences only and misses some clones. Where compared with another copy, unresolved V genes explain less than half of these, and the others have no known cause. The sample table holds approximately 76,000 clones, of which around 90% were seen once. The ten largest clones represent 0.25% of the sample. What was sequenced was T cells isolated from PBMCs. All receptors come from a human donor in good health.

The gene calls are TRBV9 and TRBJ2-7, with 7 bases identical to TRBD2. Germline V gene sequence: CDR1 SGDLS, CDR2 YYNGEE. The CDR3 is 15 residues long. Trimming cost V 2 bases and J 0 bases; bases outside gene matches: 5. The CDR3 loop reads CASSVSSGLSYEQYF. CDR3 in DNA: TGTGCCAGCAGCGTTTCTAGCGGTCTCTCCTACGAGCAGTACTTC.

The V and J genes are TRBV18 and TRBJ2-7, with 7 bases that match TRBD2. The CDR3 is 16 residues long. Germline-derived CDR1 and CDR2 are KGHSH and LQKENI. V was pared by 3 bases and J by 5 bases, with 13 bases of the junction left unmatched. CDR3 protein: CASSPRGGGSPHEQYF. The CDR3 DNA follows: TGTGCCAGCTCACCCCGGGGAGGCGGGAGTCCCCACGAGCAGTACTTC.

The chain employs TRBV7-9 and TRBJ1-3; D call uncertain. CDR3 size: 14 residues. Trimming pared 1 base from V and 3 bases from J, leaving 7 bases between. Looked up from germline, CDR1 is SEHNR and CDR2 is FQNEAQ (reference sequence). The CDR3 loop is CASSLGGFGNTIYF. Here the CDR3 DNA reads TGTGCCAGCAGCTTAGGAGGATTTGGAAACACCATATATTTT.

The CDR3 reads CASSHGTGSSYEQYF. In DNA form, the CDR3 reads TGTGCCAGCAGCCACGGGACAGGGAGCTCCTACGAGCAGTACTTC. The chain recombines TRBV7-7 with TRBJ2-7; 9 bases are shared with TRBD1. This CDR3 has 15 amino acids. Germline-derived CDR1 and CDR2 are SSHAT and FNYEAQ (reference sequence). Losses at the gene ends were 5 bases for V and 0 bases for J; bases not matched to a gene: 5. Looking up the rest from reference TRBV7-7 and TRBJ2-7 gives the full variable domain: GAGVSQSPRYKVTKRGQDVTLRCDPISSHATLYWYQQALGQGPEFLTYFNYEAQPDKSGLPSDRFSAERPEGSISTLTIQRTEQRDSAMYRCASSHGTGSSYEQYFGPGTRLTVT.

The table lists this clone with a count of one. J is TRBJ1-2 and V is TRBV28; D gene ambiguous. The CDR3 contains 12 residues. V dropped 9 bases and J dropped 8 bases, with 16 bases sitting between them. Per the germline V gene, CDR1 is MDHEN and CDR2 is SYDVKM. In DNA form, the CDR3 reads TGTGCCAGTGCAGGCCTCTTAAGGGGCTACACCTTC. Protein sequence: CASAGLLRGYTF.

This clone was found once. At the DNA level, this CDR3 is encoded by other sequences in the same sample as well. The chain uses TRBV4-1 and TRBJ1-1; D is uncertain. Per the germline V gene, CDR1 is MGHRA and CDR2 is YSYEKL. This CDR3 comprises 14 residues. The V and J ends lost 1 base and 1 base respectively, with 7 bases between them. The CDR3, as DNA: TGCGCCAGCAGCCAAGTCTCGGGGAACACTGAAGCTTTCTTT. It yields the protein CASSQVSGNTEAFF.